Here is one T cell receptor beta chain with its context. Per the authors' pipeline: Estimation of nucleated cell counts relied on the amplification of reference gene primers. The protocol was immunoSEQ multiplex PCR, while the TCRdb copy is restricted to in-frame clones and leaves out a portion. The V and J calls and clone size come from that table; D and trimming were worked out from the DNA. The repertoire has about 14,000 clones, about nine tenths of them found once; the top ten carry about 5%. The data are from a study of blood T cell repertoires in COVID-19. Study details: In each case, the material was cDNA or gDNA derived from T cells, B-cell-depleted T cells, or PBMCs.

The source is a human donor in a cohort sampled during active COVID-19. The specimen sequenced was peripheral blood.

The CDR3 spells CASSIAGLRTQYF. CDR3 sequence (DNA): TGCGCCAGCAGCATTGCGGGCCTCCGGACCCAGTACTTC. This rearrangement joins TRBV5-1 to TRBJ2-5, with D perhaps TRBD2 (5 bases). Germline CDR1 SGHRS, CDR2 YFSETQ. This CDR3 region has 13 residues. V was cut by 4 bases and J by 7 bases, with 14 bases left in between.